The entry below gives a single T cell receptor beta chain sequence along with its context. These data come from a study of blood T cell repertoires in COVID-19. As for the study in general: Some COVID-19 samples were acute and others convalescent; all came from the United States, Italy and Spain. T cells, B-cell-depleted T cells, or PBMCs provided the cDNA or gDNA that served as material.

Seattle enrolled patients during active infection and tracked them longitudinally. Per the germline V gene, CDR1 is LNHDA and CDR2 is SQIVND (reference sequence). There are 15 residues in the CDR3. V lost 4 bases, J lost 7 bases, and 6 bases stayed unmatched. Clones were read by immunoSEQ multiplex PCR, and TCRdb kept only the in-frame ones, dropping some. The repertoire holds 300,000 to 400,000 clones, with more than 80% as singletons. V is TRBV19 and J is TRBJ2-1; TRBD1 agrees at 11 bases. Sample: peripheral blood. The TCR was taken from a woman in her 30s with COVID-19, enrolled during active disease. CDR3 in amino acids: CASSTDRGRGNEQFF. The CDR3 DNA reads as TGTGCCAGTAGTACGGACAGGGGGCGTGGAAATGAGCAGTTCTTC.